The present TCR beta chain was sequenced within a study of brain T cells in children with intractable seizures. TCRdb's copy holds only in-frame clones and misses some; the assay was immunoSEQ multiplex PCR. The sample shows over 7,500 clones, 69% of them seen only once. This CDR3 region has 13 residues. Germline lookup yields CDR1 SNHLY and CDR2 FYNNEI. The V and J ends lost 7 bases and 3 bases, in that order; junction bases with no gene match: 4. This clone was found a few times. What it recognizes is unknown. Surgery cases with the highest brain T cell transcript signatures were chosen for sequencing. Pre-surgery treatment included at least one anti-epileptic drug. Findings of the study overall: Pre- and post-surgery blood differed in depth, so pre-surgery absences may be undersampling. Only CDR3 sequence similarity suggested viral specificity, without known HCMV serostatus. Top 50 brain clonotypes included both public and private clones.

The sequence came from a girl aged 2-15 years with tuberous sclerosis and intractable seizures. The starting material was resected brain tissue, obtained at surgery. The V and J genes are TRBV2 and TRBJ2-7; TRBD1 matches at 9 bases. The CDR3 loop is CASKGTGYYEQYF. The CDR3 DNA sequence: TGTGCCAGCAAAGGGACAGGGTACTACGAGCAGTACTTC. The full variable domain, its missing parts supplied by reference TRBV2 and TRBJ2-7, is EPEVTQTPSHQVTQMGQEVILRCVPISNHLYFYWYRQILGQKVEFLVSFYNNEISEKSEIFDDQFSVERPDGSNFTLKIRSTKLEDSAMYFCASKGTGYYEQYFGPGTRLTVT.